These 21 T cell receptor beta chains were sequenced from one sample in a study of OX40 agonist ivuxolimab in advanced cancers. Assay used: immunoSEQ multiplex PCR; TCRdb lists only in-frame clones, some missing. The sample records around 70,000 clones, 85% being singletons. The sample consisted of CD4+ or CD8+ T cells sorted from blood, taken in a trial of the OX40 agonist ivuxolimab. The receptors originated from an adult with an advanced solid tumor such as melanoma, head and neck, liver or kidney cancer.

The chain joins TRBV27 to TRBJ2-5; the D call may be TRBD1 or TRBD2 (5 bases each). Germline V gives CDR1 MNHEY, CDR2 SMNVEV (reference sequence). The germline V and J ends were trimmed by 5 bases and 7 bases, with 14 bases remaining between them. The length of the CDR3 is 13 residues. The CDR3 DNA is TGTGCCAGCAGTCCCCGGGGCTGGGCGACCCAGTACTTC. Protein sequence: CASSPRGWATQYF.

In its sample, this clone was seen once. The chain links TRBV5-5 to TRBJ2-7; possibly TRBD2 for D (5 bases). Germline CDR1 and CDR2: SGHKS and YYEKEE (reference sequence). V was trimmed by 1 base and J by 6 bases, leaving 8 bases between them. This CDR3 contains 12 residues. The CDR3 region is CASSLRSGEQYV. For the CDR3, the DNA is TGTGCCAGCAGCTTGCGGAGCGGCGAGCAGTACGTC.

The V gene is TRBV7-2, the J gene TRBJ2-3, with 8 bases that match TRBD2. Germline V gene sequence: CDR1 SGHTA, CDR2 FQGNSA. The CDR3 length is 17 residues. J was trimmed by 3 bases and V by 0 bases; bases with no gene match: 8. This CDR3 reads CASSLAAVRGGTDTQYF. The CDR3 nucleotides read TGTGCCAGCAGCTTAGCGGCTGTCCGGGGGGGGACAGATACGCAGTATTTT.

V is TRBV9 and J is TRBJ1-6, with no clear D. The CDR3 is 15 residues long. In germline, CDR1 is SGDLS, CDR2 YYNGEE. V lost 3 bases to trimming and J lost 2 bases, with 9 bases between them. The CDR3 bases are TGTGCCAGCAGCGAGGAGGGAACCTATAATTCACCCCTCCACTTT. It yields the protein CASSEEGTYNSPLHF.

The chain has TRBV6-1 and TRBJ2-1, with D unresolved. The CDR3 extends over 13 amino acids. V shed 7 bases and J shed 6 bases, with 13 bases lying between them. Germline CDR1 is MNHNS and CDR2 is SASEGT. CDR3 region: CASTPGLLNEQFF. CDR3 coding DNA: TGTGCCAGCACCCCAGGCCTTCTCAATGAGCAGTTCTTC.

The V call is TRBV4-1, the J call TRBJ1-2; 9 positions match TRBD1. Germline V gene lookup returns CDR1 MGHRA and CDR2 YSYEKL. This CDR3 has 16 amino acids. Trimming at V came to 0 bases and at J to 1 base, leaving 3 bases not matched to a gene. This CDR3 reads CASSQDGGQGNYGYTF. The CDR3 nucleotides read TGCGCCAGCAGCCAAGATGGGGGACAGGGTAACTATGGCTACACCTTC.

This clone came up once. V usage is TRBV7-8 and J usage is TRBJ2-2; D may be TRBD1 (5 bases). The CDR3 length is 19 residues. The germline gives CDR1 SGHVS, CDR2 FQNEAQ. V gave up 1 base and J gave up 0 bases, with 18 bases separating them. The CDR3 DNA follows: TGTGCCAGCAGCTTAGGTAGCCTAGGGGCGCAGGCGAACACCGGGGAGCTGTTTTTT. The encoded protein is CASSLGSLGAQANTGELFF.

The chain is built from TRBV11-2 and TRBJ1-1, with a tentative D call TRBD1 (6 bases). With 2 bases removed from V and 0 bases from J, the gap between germline ends came to 7 bases. The CDR3 covers 14 residues. Germline V gives CDR1 SGHAT, CDR2 FQNNGV. CDR3 sequence: CASSLSGVNTEAFF. The CDR3 DNA is TGTGCCAGCAGCTTATCAGGGGTGAACACTGAAGCTTTCTTT.

The V and J genes are TRBV27 and TRBJ2-5; 8 nucleotides agree with TRBD1. The CDR3 is 20 residues long. The germline CDR1 and CDR2 sequences are MNHEY and SMNVEV (reference sequence). After removal of 1 base from V and 4 bases from J, the junction contained 20 bases not matched to a gene. CDR3 region: CASSLFFGQGAEGLGETQYF. The CDR3 nucleotides are TGTGCCAGCAGTTTATTTTTTGGGCAGGGGGCTGAGGGTTTAGGAGAGACCCAGTACTTC.

As for this clone: The germline gene is not matched at one end of the junction; a read error may be the cause. As DNA, the CDR3 is TGCGCCAGCAACCAAGAGGCAGGGAGGACCGGGGAGCTGTTTTTT. As protein: CASNQEAGRTGELFF. V and J are TRBV4-1 and TRBJ2-2; possible D gene TRBD2, 6 bases. The germline V gene has CDR1 MGHRA and CDR2 YSYEKL. CDR3 length: 15 amino acids.

The genes are TRBV5-1 and TRBJ2-7; D possibly corresponds to TRBD1 (5 bases). Trimming removed 3 bases at V and 4 bases at J, with 8 bases between. CDR3 length: 12 residues. From germline, CDR1 is SGHRS and CDR2 YFSETQ. The CDR3 sequence: CASSSAGYEQYF. The CDR3 DNA reads as TGCGCCAGCAGCTCAGCAGGGTACGAGCAGTACTTC.

Details on this clone: One end of the junction fails to match germline, which may point to a read error. CDR3 protein: CASSYTGDGETQYF. In nucleotides, the CDR3 is TGTGCTAGCAGCTATACAGGGGACGGAGAGACCCAGTACTTC. This chain uses TRBV7-7 with TRBJ2-5; 7 bases are shared with TRBD1. The CDR3 contains 14 residues. Germline V lookup: CDR1 SSHAT, CDR2 FNYEAQ (reference sequence).

The J gene is TRBJ2-5, the V gene TRBV19, with D tentatively TRBD1 or TRBD2 (6 bases each). The end of the DNA fits TRBJ2-7 better, so the J call may be wrong. Germline-derived CDR1 and CDR2 are LNHDA and SQIVND (reference sequence). The CDR3 loop spans 14 amino acids. CDR3 loop: CASKGGPSSYEQYF. CDR3 nucleotides: TGTGCCAGTAAGGGGGGCCCGAGCTCCTACGAGCAGTACTTC.

V usage is TRBV5-6 and J usage is TRBJ2-1; D uncertain. The V end was cut by 0 bases, the J end by 1 base, with 5 bases between. Germline lookup yields CDR1 SGHDT and CDR2 YYEEEE. CDR3 length: 14 residues. The CDR3 DNA is TGTGCCAGCAGCTTGGGGATGTCCTACAATGAGCAGTTCTTC. Translation: CASSLGMSYNEQFF. Supplemented by reference TRBV5-6 and TRBJ2-1, the full variable domain reads DAGVTQSPTHLIKTRGQQVTLRCSPKSGHDTVSWYQQALGQGPQFIFQYYEEEERQRGNFPDRFSGHQFPNYSSELNVNALLLGDSALYLCASSLGMSYNEQFFGPGTRLTVL.

J is TRBJ2-4 and V is TRBV2; 8 bases are a match to TRBD2. Germline CDR1 is SNHLY and CDR2 is FYNNEI. Trimming at V came to 2 bases and at J to 2 bases, leaving 23 bases not matched to a gene. The length of the CDR3 is 22 residues. CDR3 protein: CASSERRGAMSRAHSPKNIQYF. The CDR3 DNA follows: TGTGCCAGCAGTGAACGGCGGGGGGCGATGAGTCGGGCCCACTCACCCAAAAACATTCAGTACTTC.

The chain is built from TRBV2 and TRBJ2-7; possible D gene TRBD2, 6 bases. Germline CDR1 and CDR2: SNHLY and FYNNEI. The CDR3 extends over 12 amino acids. V was cut by 9 bases and J by 9 bases, with 18 bases left in between. CDR3 region: CASTGRERVQYF. The CDR3 DNA sequence: TGTGCCAGTACAGGCCGGGAGCGCGTGCAGTACTTC.

The chain combines TRBV5-6 with TRBJ2-2, with a weak D call TRBD2 (5 bases). Germline CDR1 reads SGHDT; CDR2 reads YYEEEE. The CDR3 runs to 15 residues. With 0 bases removed from V and 6 bases from J, the gap between germline ends came to 12 bases. Written as DNA, the CDR3 is TGTGCCAGCAGCTTGGCCATTGAGGGATCCGGGGAGCTGTTTTTT. Translated, it gives CASSLAIEGSGELFF. Full variable domain (rest looked up from reference TRBV5-6 and TRBJ2-2): DAGVTQSPTHLIKTRGQQVTLRCSPKSGHDTVSWYQQALGQGPQFIFQYYEEEERQRGNFPDRFSGHQFPNYSSELNVNALLLGDSALYLCASSLAIEGSGELFFGEGSRLTVL.

V gene TRBV7-2 combines with J gene TRBJ1-6; TRBD1 matches 12 bases. CDR1 and CDR2 from the germline V gene are SGHTA and FQGNSA. The CDR3 length is 18 residues. The V and J ends lost 3 bases and 5 bases, in that order; junction bases with no gene match: 8. The CDR3, as DNA: TGTGCCAGCAGCTTTACCGGGACAGGGGGCCTAAATAATTCACCCCTCCACTTT. This gives the protein CASSFTGTGGLNNSPLHF.

Only one count was recorded for this clone. The chain carries TRBV4-1 and TRBJ1-1; D is ambiguous. V was pared by 0 bases and J by 1 base, with 9 bases between. This CDR3 has 15 residues. Germline CDR1 reads MGHRA; CDR2 reads YSYEKL. Here the CDR3 reads CASSQEEWRNTEAFF. CDR3 nucleotide sequence: TGCGCCAGCAGCCAAGAAGAGTGGAGGAACACTGAAGCTTTCTTT.

This clone was observed a few times. The V gene is TRBV2, the J gene TRBJ1-2; TRBD1 aligns across 7 bases. J was trimmed by 2 bases and V by 1 base; bases with no gene match: 7. This CDR3 spans 16 amino acids. Germline loops: CDR1 SNHLY, CDR2 FYNNEI. In nucleotides, the CDR3 is TGTGCCAGCAGTGAAGACAGGGGATTTCGGAACTATGGCTACACCTTC. Residues: CASSEDRGFRNYGYTF.

This chain links TRBV28 with TRBJ2-5; D gene ambiguous. CDR3 size: 14 residues. V was pared by 2 bases and J by 2 bases, with 9 bases between. Germline V CDR1 and CDR2: MDHEN, SYDVKM. CDR3 region: CASSLLPPQETQYF. The CDR3 DNA reads as TGTGCCAGCAGTTTACTCCCGCCACAAGAGACCCAGTACTTC.